This T cell receptor beta chain was profiled in a study of identical twins. The study's findings and limits: Conclusions relied on cross-sectional statistical analysis, not following the same donors.

Of note for this clonotype: No antigen is known for it.

TCRdb used MiXCR to reprocess the 5' RACE reads, holding one entry per CDR3 protein. This table has hundreds of thousands of distinct CDR3 sequences, 20% to 30% appearing once. These data were also reused for a study on T cells expressing NK-cell markers.

The source is a woman aged 18-30 years in good health. Input material: CD4+ T cells sorted from blood.

DNA for the CDR3: TGTGCCAGCAGCTGGGGGACTAGCGGGGTTACGCAGTATTTT. As protein: CASSWGTSGVTQYF. The gene calls are TRBV7-9 and TRBJ2-3; TRBD2 matches at 13 bases. The V gene end was trimmed by 4 bases and the J gene end by 8 bases; junction bases not matched to a gene: 3. Germline V gives CDR1 SEHNR, CDR2 FQNEAQ (reference sequence). CDR3 length: 14 residues. Full variable domain (outside the CDR3, taken from reference TRBV7-9 and TRBJ2-3): DTGVSQNPRHKITKRGQNVTFRCDPISEHNRLYWYRQTLGQGPEFLTYFQNEAQLEKSRLLSDRFSAERPKGSFSTLEIQRTEQGDSAMYLCASSWGTSGVTQYFGPGTRLTVL.